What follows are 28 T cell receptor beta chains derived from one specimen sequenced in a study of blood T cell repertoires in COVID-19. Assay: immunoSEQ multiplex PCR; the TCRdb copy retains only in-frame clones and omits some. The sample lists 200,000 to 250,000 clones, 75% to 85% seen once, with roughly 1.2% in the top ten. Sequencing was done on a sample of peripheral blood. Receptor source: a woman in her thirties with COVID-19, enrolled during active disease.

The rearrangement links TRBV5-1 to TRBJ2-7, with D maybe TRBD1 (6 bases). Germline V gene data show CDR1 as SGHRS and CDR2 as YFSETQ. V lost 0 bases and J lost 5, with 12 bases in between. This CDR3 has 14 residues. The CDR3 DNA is TGCGCCAGCAGCTTGGATTGGGGGCCGGACGAGCAGTACTTC. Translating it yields CASSLDWGPDEQYF.

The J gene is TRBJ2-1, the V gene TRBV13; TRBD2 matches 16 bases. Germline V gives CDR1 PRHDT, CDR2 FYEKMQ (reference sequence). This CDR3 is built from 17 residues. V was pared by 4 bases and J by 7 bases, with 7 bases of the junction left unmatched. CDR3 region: CASSSTGLAGGPNEQFF. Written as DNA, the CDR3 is TGTGCCAGCAGCTCGACGGGACTAGCGGGAGGGCCTAATGAGCAGTTCTTC.

For the CDR3, the DNA is TGTGCCAGCAGCTTAACTGGCGGGAGCTCCTACAATGAGCAGTTCTTC. Translating it yields CASSLTGGSSYNEQFF. The rearrangement links TRBV7-3 to TRBJ2-1; TRBD2 matches 7 bases. V lost 0 bases and J lost 0; bases outside the gene matches: 2. CDR3 size: 16 residues. Germline lookup yields CDR1 SGHTA and CDR2 FQGTGA.

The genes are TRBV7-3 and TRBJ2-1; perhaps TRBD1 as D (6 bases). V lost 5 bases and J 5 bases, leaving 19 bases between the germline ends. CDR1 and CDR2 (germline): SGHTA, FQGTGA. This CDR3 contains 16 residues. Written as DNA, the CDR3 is TGTGCCAGCAGCCCTCGGGACACAGGAAGGGACAATGAGCAGTTCTTC. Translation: CASSPRDTGRDNEQFF.

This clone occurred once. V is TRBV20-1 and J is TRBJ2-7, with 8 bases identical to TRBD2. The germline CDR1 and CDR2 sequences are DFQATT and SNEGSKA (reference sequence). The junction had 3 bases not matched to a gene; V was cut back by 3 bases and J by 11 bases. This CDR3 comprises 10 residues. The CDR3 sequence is CSARGLDEYF. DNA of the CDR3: TGCAGTGCTAGGGGACTAGACGAGTACTTC.

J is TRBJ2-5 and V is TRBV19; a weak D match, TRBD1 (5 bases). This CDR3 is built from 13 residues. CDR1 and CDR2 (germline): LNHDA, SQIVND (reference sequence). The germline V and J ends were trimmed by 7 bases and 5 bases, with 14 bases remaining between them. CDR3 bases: TGTGCCAGTAATTCTGGGGCAGTCGAGACCCAGTACTTC. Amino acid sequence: CASNSGAVETQYF.

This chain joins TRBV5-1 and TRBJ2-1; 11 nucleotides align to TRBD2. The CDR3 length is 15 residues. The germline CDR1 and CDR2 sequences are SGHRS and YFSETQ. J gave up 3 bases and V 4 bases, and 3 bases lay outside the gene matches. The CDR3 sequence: CASSQGLAVYNEQFF. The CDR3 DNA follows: TGCGCCAGCAGCCAGGGACTAGCGGTCTACAATGAGCAGTTCTTC. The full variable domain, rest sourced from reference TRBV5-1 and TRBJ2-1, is KAGVTQTPRYLIKTRGQQVTLSCSPISGHRSVSWYQQTPGQGLQFLFEYFSETQRNKGNFPGRFSGRQFSNSRSEMNVSTLELGDSALYLCASSQGLAVYNEQFFGPGTRLTVL.

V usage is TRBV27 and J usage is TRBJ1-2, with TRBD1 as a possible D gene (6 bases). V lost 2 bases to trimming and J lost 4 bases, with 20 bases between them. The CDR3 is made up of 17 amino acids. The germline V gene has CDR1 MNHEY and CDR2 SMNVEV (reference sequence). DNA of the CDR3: TGTGCCAGCAGTTTAATTCGTGACAGGTCGAACAGCTATGGCTACACCTTC. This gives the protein CASSLIRDRSNSYGYTF.

CDR3 protein: CASSSRVSRVPFNEKLFF. The DNA of the CDR3 is TGTGCCAGTAGTTCCAGGGTATCCAGGGTTCCTTTTAATGAAAAACTGTTTTTT. This chain links TRBV19 with TRBJ1-4; a weak D match, TRBD1 (5 bases). Germline values: CDR1 LNHDA, CDR2 SQIVND (reference sequence). The V end was cut by 5 bases, the J end by 4 bases, with 23 bases between. This CDR3 contains 18 residues.

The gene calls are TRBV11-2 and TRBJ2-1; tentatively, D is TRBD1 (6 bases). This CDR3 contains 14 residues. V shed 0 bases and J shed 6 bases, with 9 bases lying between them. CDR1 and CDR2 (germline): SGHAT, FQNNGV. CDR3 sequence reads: CASSLDRGINEQFF. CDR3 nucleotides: TGTGCCAGCAGCTTAGACAGGGGTATCAATGAGCAGTTCTTC.

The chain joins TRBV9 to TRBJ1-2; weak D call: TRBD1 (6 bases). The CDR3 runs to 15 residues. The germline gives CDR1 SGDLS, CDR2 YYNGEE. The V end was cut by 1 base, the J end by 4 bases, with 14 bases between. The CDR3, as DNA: TGTGCCAGCAGCGTAAGGGGGAAAGTAGTCTATGGCTACACCTTC. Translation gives CASSVRGKVVYGYTF.

The CDR3 DNA sequence: TGTGCCAGTAGACTGGGGGGGGCAGGCCAGCCCCAGCATTTT. Protein product: CASRLGGAGQPQHF. The chain couples TRBV19 to TRBJ1-5, with D possibly TRBD1 on 6 matching bases. The CDR3 loop spans 14 amino acids. Trimming removed 6 bases from V and 7 bases from J, with 16 bases in between. The germline gives CDR1 LNHDA, CDR2 SQIVND (reference sequence).

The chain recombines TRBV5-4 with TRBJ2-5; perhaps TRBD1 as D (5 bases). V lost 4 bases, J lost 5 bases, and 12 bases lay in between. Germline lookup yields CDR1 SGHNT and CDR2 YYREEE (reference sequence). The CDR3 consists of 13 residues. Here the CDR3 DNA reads TGTGCCAGCAGCCCGACAGTCGGGGAGACCCAGTACTTC. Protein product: CASSPTVGETQYF.

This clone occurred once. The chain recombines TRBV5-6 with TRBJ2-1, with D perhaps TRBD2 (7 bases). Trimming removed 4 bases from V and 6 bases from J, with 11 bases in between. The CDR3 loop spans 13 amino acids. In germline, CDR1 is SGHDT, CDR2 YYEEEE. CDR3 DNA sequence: TGTGCCAGCAGCGCGGGGGCCCTCAATGAGCAGTTCTTC. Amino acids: CASSAGALNEQFF.

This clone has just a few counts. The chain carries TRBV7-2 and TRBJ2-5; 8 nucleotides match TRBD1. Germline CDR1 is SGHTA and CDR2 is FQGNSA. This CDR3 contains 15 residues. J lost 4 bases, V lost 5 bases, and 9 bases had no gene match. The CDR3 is CASSPVGQGRETQYF. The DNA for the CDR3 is TGTGCCAGCAGCCCCGTCGGACAGGGAAGAGAGACCCAGTACTTC.

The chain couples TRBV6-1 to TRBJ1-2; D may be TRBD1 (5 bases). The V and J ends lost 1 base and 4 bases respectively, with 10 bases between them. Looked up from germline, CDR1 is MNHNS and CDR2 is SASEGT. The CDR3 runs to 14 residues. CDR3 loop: CASSEGQFLYGYTF. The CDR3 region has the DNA TGTGCCAGCAGTGAAGGACAGTTCCTCTATGGCTACACCTTC.

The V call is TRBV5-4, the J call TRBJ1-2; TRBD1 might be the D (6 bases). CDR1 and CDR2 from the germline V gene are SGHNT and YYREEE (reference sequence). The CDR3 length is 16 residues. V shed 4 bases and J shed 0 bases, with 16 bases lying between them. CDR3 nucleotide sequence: TGTGCCAGCAGCCCCCTTGGGACATCTACTAACTATGGCTACACCTTC. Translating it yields CASSPLGTSTNYGYTF.

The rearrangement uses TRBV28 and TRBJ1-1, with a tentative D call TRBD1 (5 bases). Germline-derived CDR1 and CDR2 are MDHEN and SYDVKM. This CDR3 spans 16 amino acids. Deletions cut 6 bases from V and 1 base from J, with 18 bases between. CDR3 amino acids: CASSPEGHGPNTEAFF. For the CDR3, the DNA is TGTGCCAGCAGCCCCGAAGGACACGGCCCGAACACTGAAGCTTTCTTT.

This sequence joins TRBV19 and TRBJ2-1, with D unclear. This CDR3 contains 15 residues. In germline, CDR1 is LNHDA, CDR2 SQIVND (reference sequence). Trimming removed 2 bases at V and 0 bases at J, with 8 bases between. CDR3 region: CASSISQNSYNEQFF. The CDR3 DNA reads TGTGCCAGTAGTATATCTCAGAACTCCTACAATGAGCAGTTCTTC.

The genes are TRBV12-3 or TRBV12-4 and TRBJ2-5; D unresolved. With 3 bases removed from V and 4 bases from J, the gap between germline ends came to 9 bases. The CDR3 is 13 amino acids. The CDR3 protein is CASSFFNRETQYF. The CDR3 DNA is TGTGCCAGCAGTTTTTTTAACAGAGAGACCCAGTACTTC.

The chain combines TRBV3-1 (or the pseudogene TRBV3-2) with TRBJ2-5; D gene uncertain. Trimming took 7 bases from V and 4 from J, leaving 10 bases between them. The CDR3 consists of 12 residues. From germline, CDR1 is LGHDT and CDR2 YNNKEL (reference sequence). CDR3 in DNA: TGTGCCAGCAACCTAGGCAGAGAGACCCAGTACTTC. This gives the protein CASNLGRETQYF.

This CDR3 reads CASTYRFAADTQYF. The CDR3 DNA is TGTGCCAGCACTTACAGGTTTGCGGCAGATACGCAGTATTTT. J is TRBJ2-3 and V is TRBV2, with D perhaps TRBD1 (5 bases). V shed 7 bases and J shed 4 bases, with 15 bases lying between them. Germline values: CDR1 SNHLY, CDR2 FYNNEI. The CDR3 length is 14 residues. The variable domain in full, completed from reference TRBV2 and TRBJ2-3, reads EPEVTQTPSHQVTQMGQEVILRCVPISNHLYFYWYRQILGQKVEFLVSFYNNEISEKSEIFDDQFSVERPDGSNFTLKIRSTKLEDSAMYFCASTYRFAADTQYFGPGTRLTVL.

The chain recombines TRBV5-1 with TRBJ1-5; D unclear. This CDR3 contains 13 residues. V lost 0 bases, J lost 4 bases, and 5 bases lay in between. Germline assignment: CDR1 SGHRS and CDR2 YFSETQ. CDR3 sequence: CASSLDGNQPQHF. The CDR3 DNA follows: TGCGCCAGCAGCTTGGACGGGAATCAGCCCCAGCATTTT.

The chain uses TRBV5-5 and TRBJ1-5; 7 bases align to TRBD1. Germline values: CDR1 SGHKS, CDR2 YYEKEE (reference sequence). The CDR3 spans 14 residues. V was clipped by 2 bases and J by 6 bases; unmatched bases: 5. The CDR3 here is CASSLRGQIQPQHF. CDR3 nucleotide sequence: TGTGCCAGCAGCTTAAGGGGGCAGATTCAGCCCCAGCATTTT.

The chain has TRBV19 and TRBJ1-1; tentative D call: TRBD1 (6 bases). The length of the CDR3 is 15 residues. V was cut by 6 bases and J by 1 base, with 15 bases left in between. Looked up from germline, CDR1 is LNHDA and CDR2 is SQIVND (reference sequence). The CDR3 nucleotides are TGTGCCAGTAGGATTCGACCACAGGGGAACACTGAAGCTTTCTTT. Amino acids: CASRIRPQGNTEAFF.

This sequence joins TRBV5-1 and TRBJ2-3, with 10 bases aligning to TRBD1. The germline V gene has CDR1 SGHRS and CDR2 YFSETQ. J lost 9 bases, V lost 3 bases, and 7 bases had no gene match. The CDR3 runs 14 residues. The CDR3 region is CASSSLPGQGTQYF. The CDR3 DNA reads TGCGCCAGCAGCTCACTTCCGGGACAGGGGACGCAGTATTTT.

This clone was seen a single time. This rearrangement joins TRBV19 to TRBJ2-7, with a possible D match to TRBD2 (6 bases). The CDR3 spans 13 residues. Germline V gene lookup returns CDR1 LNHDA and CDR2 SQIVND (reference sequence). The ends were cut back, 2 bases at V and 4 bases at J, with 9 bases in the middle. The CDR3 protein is CASSIRREYEQYF. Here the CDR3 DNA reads TGTGCCAGTAGTATACGGAGGGAATACGAGCAGTACTTC.

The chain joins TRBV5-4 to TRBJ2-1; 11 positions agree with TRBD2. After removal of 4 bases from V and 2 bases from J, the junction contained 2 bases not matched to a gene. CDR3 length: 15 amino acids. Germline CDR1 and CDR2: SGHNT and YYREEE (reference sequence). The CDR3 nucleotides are TGTGCCAGCAGCCAGACTAGCGGGGCCTACAATGAGCAGTTCTTC. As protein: CASSQTSGAYNEQFF.